Listed below are T cell receptor beta chains from one sample, sequenced in a study of shared clonotypes between healthy human individuals. Profiling relied on immunoSEQ multiplex PCR, and the TCRdb table lists in-frame clones only, not all of them. The table lists some 800,000 clones, nearly 95% of them singletons. The sequenced sample was naive CD8+ T cells sorted from blood. Receptor source: a man aged 30-40 years in good health. Both conserved end residues are part of each CDR3. The order of the fields is CDR3 length, D gene, clone size, J gene, V gene, CDR3 protein, CDR3 DNA. A D gene is named only where the DNA matches it firmly. A row's size may be missing; if present it is once, few, many or a size class.

length: 14
D: .
size: .
J: TRBJ1-1
V: TRBV5-1
CDR3: CASSLGAGNTEAFF
DNA: TGCGCCAGCAGCTTGGGGGCAGGTAACACTGAAGCTTTCTTT

length: 16
D: TRBD2
size: .
J: TRBJ2-7
V: TRBV5-1
CDR3: CASSLEAGIASYEQYF
DNA: TGCGCCAGCAGCTTGGAAGCGGGAATTGCCTCCTACGAGCAGTACTTC

length: 14
D: .
size: .
J: TRBJ1-3
V: TRBV19
CDR3: CASSQVDSGNTIYF
DNA: TGTGCCAGTAGTCAGGTCGACTCTGGAAACACCATATATTTT

length: 16
D: TRBD1
size: .
J: TRBJ1-1
V: TRBV9
CDR3: CASSARQGRLNTEAFF
DNA: TGTGCCAGCAGCGCAAGACAGGGAAGATTGAACACTGAAGCTTTCTTT

length: 17
D: TRBD2
size: once
J: TRBJ2-5
V: TRBV10-3
CDR3: CAISESTSGTYQETQYF
DNA: TGTGCCATCAGTGAGTCTACTAGCGGGACCTACCAAGAGACCCAGTACTTC

length: 16
D: .
size: .
J: TRBJ2-1
V: TRBV19
CDR3: CASSLLSGSQYNEQFF
DNA: TGTGCCAGTAGTTTGCTTAGCGGCTCCCAGTACAATGAGCAGTTCTTC

length: 18
D: TRBD2
size: .
J: TRBJ2-2
V: TRBV15
CDR3: CATSKTLSGRANTGELFF
DNA: TGTGCCACCAGCAAGACCCTAAGCGGGAGGGCCAACACCGGGGAGCTGTTTTTT

length: 12
D: .
size: .
J: TRBJ2-1
V: TRBV6-6
CDR3: CASSLPPLEQFF
DNA: TGTGCCAGCAGCCTACCCCCCCTGGAGCAGTTCTTC

length: 13
D: .
size: .
J: TRBJ2-7
V: TRBV7-2
CDR3: CASSPRVYYEQYF
DNA: TGTGCCAGCAGCCCCAGGGTTTACTACGAGCAGTACTTC

length: 14
D: .
size: .
J: TRBJ1-1
V: TRBV7-9
CDR3: CASSPGRMNTEAFF
DNA: TGTGCCAGCAGCCCGGGACGGATGAACACTGAAGCTTTCTTT

length: 13
D: .
size: .
J: TRBJ2-7
V: TRBV30
CDR3: CAWGTGNSYEQYF
DNA: TGTGCCTGGGGAACAGGGAACTCCTACGAGCAGTACTTC

length: 15
D: .
size: .
J: TRBJ1-2
V: TRBV15
CDR3: CATSRDAGDPYGYTF
DNA: TGTGCCACCAGCAGAGATGCGGGGGACCCCTATGGCTACACCTTC

length: 15
D: TRBD1
size: .
J: TRBJ2-5
V: TRBV6-1
CDR3: CASSEGTADQETQYF
DNA: TGTGCCAGCAGTGAGGGGACAGCCGACCAAGAGACCCAGTACTTC

length: 15
D: TRBD1
size: .
J: TRBJ2-7
V: TRBV5-4
CDR3: CASSQAFGQDHEQYF
DNA: TGTGCCAGCAGCCAAGCGTTCGGACAGGACCACGAGCAGTACTTC

length: 17
D: TRBD2
size: .
J: TRBJ2-5
V: TRBV4-1
CDR3: CASSRHTSGGNQETQYF
DNA: TGCGCCAGCAGCCGCCACACTAGCGGGGGGAACCAAGAGACCCAGTACTTC

length: 16
D: .
size: .
J: TRBJ2-2
V: TRBV27
CDR3: CASSLWPFGDTGELFF
DNA: TGTGCCAGCAGTTTATGGCCCTTCGGGGACACCGGGGAGCTGTTTTTT

length: 12
D: .
size: .
J: TRBJ2-1
V: TRBV7-6
CDR3: CASSLGVGEQFF
DNA: TGTGCCAGCAGCTTAGGGGTCGGTGAGCAGTTCTTC

length: 15
D: .
size: once
J: TRBJ1-1
V: TRBV5-1
CDR3: CASSPQESGNTEAFF
DNA: TGCGCCAGCAGCCCCCAGGAATCGGGTAACACTGAAGCTTTCTTT

length: 14
D: .
size: few
J: TRBJ1-5
V: TRBV7-9
CDR3: CASSSSENNQPQHF
DNA: TGTGCCAGCAGCTCGTCGGAAAATAATCAGCCCCAGCATTTT

length: 15
D: .
size: .
J: TRBJ2-3
V: TRBV5-1
CDR3: CASSLALGRPDTQYF
DNA: TGCGCCAGCAGCTTGGCCCTCGGAAGGCCAGATACGCAGTATTTT

length: 11
D: .
size: .
J: TRBJ1-1
V: TRBV27
CDR3: CASTGGTEAFF
DNA: TGTGCCAGCACGGGGGGGACTGAAGCTTTCTTT

length: 13
D: .
size: .
J: TRBJ1-1
V: TRBV27
CDR3: CASSAQGGTEAFF
DNA: TGTGCCAGCAGTGCACAGGGCGGCACTGAAGCTTTCTTT

length: 16
D: .
size: .
J: TRBJ2-7
V: TRBV6-1
CDR3: CASSENRGGRRREQYF
DNA: TGTGCCAGCAGTGAAAACAGGGGAGGGCGGCGGAGGGAGCAGTACTTC

length: 15
D: TRBD1
size: .
J: TRBJ1-1
V: TRBV4-1
CDR3: CASSQLGQGGTEAFF
DNA: TGCGCCAGCAGCCAACTCGGACAGGGGGGAACTGAAGCTTTCTTT

length: 12
D: .
size: .
J: TRBJ2-2
V: TRBV9
CDR3: CASSDTPGELFF
DNA: TGTGCCAGCAGCGACACCCCCGGGGAGCTGTTTTTT

length: 15
D: .
size: .
J: TRBJ2-1
V: TRBV7-8
CDR3: CASSFGVMPNNEQFF
DNA: TGTGCCAGCAGCTTTGGGGTTATGCCCAACAATGAGCAGTTCTTC

length: 16
D: .
size: .
J: TRBJ1-5
V: TRBV10-1
CDR3: CASSARRDTSNQPQHF
DNA: TGCGCCAGCAGTGCGAGAAGGGATACCAGCAATCAGCCCCAGCATTTT

length: 13
D: .
size: .
J: TRBJ2-2
V: TRBV7-9
CDR3: CASRDKRGGELFF
DNA: TGTGCCAGCAGGGACAAACGGGGCGGGGAGCTGTTTTTT

length: 11
D: .
size: .
J: TRBJ1-1
V: TRBV6-1
CDR3: CASWVNTEAFF
DNA: TGTGCCAGTTGGGTGAACACTGAAGCTTTCTTT

length: 15
D: TRBD1
size: .
J: TRBJ2-7
V: TRBV14
CDR3: CASSPAGTGYYEQYF
DNA: TGTGCCAGCAGCCCGGCCGGGACAGGCTACTACGAGCAGTACTTC

length: 18
D: TRBD2
size: .
J: TRBJ2-2
V: TRBV9
CDR3: CASSLGLAGGANTGELFF
DNA: TGTGCCAGCAGCCTCGGACTAGCGGGAGGCGCGAACACCGGGGAGCTGTTTTTT

length: 16
D: TRBD2
size: once
J: TRBJ2-3
V: TRBV7-9
CDR3: CASSPRTSRRTDTQYF
DNA: TGTGCCAGCAGCCCGCGGACTAGCCGGAGAACAGATACGCAGTATTTT

length: 11
D: .
size: few
J: TRBJ2-1
V: TRBV30
CDR3: CAWGELNEQFF
DNA: TGTGCCTGGGGGGAGTTGAATGAGCAGTTCTTC

length: 14
D: .
size: .
J: TRBJ2-3
V: TRBV7-9
CDR3: CAGSSRVSTDTQYF
DNA: TGTGCCGGCAGCTCCAGAGTCAGCACAGATACGCAGTATTTT

length: 15
D: TRBD2
size: .
J: TRBJ2-1
V: TRBV6-5
CDR3: CASSYSSGSGNEQFF
DNA: TGTGCCAGCAGTTACTCGAGCGGGAGCGGGAATGAGCAGTTCTTC

length: 12
D: TRBD1
size: .
J: TRBJ2-7
V: TRBV29-1
CDR3: CSAKDRSTEQYF
DNA: TGCAGCGCCAAGGACAGGTCCACCGAGCAGTACTTC

length: 15
D: .
size: .
J: TRBJ2-2
V: TRBV6-1
CDR3: CASSLRVPNTGELFF
DNA: TGTGCCAGCAGTCTCAGGGTTCCGAACACCGGGGAGCTGTTTTTT

length: 14
D: TRBD1
size: .
J: TRBJ2-5
V: TRBV4-1
CDR3: CASSQDTGDETQYF
DNA: TGCGCCAGCAGCCAAGATACAGGGGACGAGACCCAGTACTTC

length: 14
D: TRBD1
size: .
J: TRBJ1-5
V: TRBV30
CDR3: CAWTKGQGGQPQHF
DNA: TGTGCCTGGACGAAGGGACAGGGGGGACAGCCCCAGCATTTT

length: 14
D: .
size: once
J: TRBJ1-1
V: TRBV27
CDR3: CASSLYGDGAEAFF
DNA: TGTGCCAGCAGTTTATACGGCGACGGCGCTGAAGCTTTCTTT

length: 18
D: TRBD2
size: once
J: TRBJ2-2
V: TRBV7-8
CDR3: CASSPLTSGGGNTGELFF
DNA: TGTGCCAGCAGCCCACTGACTAGCGGGGGCGGGAACACCGGGGAGCTGTTTTTT

length: 17
D: TRBD2
size: .
J: TRBJ2-3
V: TRBV4-3
CDR3: CASSQDLLAGVPDTQYF
DNA: TGCGCCAGCAGCCAAGATCTCTTGGCGGGAGTGCCAGATACGCAGTATTTT

length: 14
D: .
size: .
J: TRBJ2-7
V: TRBV7-6
CDR3: CASSLLGSSYEQYF
DNA: TGTGCCAGCAGCTTATTAGGCAGCTCCTACGAGCAGTACTTC

length: 14
D: .
size: .
J: TRBJ2-7
V: TRBV27
CDR3: CASNAMTGYYEQYF
DNA: TGTGCCAGCAATGCTATGACAGGATACTACGAGCAGTACTTC

length: 15
D: TRBD1
size: .
J: TRBJ2-7
V: TRBV27
CDR3: CASSTTGFHSYEQYF
DNA: TGTGCCAGCAGTACGACAGGGTTTCACTCCTACGAGCAGTACTTC

length: 15
D: TRBD1
size: .
J: TRBJ2-3
V: TRBV5-4
CDR3: CASSPGQASTDTQYF
DNA: TGTGCCAGCAGCCCCGGACAGGCCAGCACAGATACGCAGTATTTT

length: 14
D: TRBD1
size: .
J: TRBJ2-7
V: TRBV19
CDR3: CASSWTGSSYEQYF
DNA: TGTGCCAGTAGCTGGACAGGAAGCTCCTACGAGCAGTACTTC

length: 12
D: .
size: .
J: TRBJ1-1
V: TRBV5-6
CDR3: CASSRQGTEAFF
DNA: TGTGCCAGCAGCCGACAAGGGACTGAAGCTTTCTTT

length: 18
D: TRBD2
size: .
J: TRBJ2-1
V: TRBV7-6
CDR3: CASSLGQLAGGPGNEQFF
DNA: TGTGCCAGCAGCTTAGGACAACTAGCGGGAGGGCCTGGAAATGAGCAGTTCTTC

length: 15
D: TRBD2
size: .
J: TRBJ2-7
V: TRBV10-3
CDR3: CAISVSTSGTYEQYF
DNA: TGTGCCATCAGTGTATCGACTAGCGGGACCTACGAGCAGTACTTC

length: 17
D: TRBD2
size: .
J: TRBJ2-4
V: TRBV11-2
CDR3: CASRALAGGPAKNIQYF
DNA: TGTGCCAGCAGGGCCCTAGCGGGAGGGCCGGCCAAAAACATTCAGTACTTC

length: 13
D: TRBD2
size: .
J: TRBJ2-7
V: TRBV28
CDR3: CASIAGASYEQYF
DNA: TGTGCCAGCATTGCGGGAGCCTCCTACGAGCAGTACTTC

length: 15
D: .
size: .
J: TRBJ2-7
V: TRBV6-1
CDR3: CASSTSITLTYEQYF
DNA: TGTGCCAGCAGTACGTCCATCACTTTAACCTACGAGCAGTACTTC